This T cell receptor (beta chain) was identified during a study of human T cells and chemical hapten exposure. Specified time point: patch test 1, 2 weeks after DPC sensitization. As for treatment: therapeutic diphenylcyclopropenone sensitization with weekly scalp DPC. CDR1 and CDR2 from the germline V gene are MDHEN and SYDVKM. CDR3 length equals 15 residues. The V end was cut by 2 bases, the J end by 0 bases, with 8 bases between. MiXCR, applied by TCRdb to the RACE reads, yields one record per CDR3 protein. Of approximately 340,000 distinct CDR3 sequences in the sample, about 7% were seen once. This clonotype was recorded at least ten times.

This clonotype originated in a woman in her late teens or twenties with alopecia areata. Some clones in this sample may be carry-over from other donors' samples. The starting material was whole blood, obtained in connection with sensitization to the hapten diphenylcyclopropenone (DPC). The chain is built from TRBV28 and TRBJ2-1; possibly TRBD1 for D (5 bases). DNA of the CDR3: TGTGCCAGCAGTTTACTTGACAGCTCCTACAATGAGCAGTTCTTC. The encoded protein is CASSLLDSSYNEQFF.